The clone carrying this T cell receptor (beta chain) ranks as medium-sized (0.01 to 0.1%). The method was immunoSEQ multiplex PCR; TCRdb's version includes in-frame clones alone and lacks a portion of them. This sample has more than 10,000 clones, with 25% to 30% found just once. The treatment: randomized to nivolumab then ipilimumab (arm A) or the reverse (arm B). The sample is drawn from a study of sequential checkpoint blockade in melanoma. Germline values: CDR1 GTSNPN, CDR2 SVGIG (reference sequence). Trimming took off 1 base at V and 0 bases at J, with 11 bases between the two ends. This CDR3 has 15 residues.

The sequence was collected from a human donor with melanoma. The sequencing used tumor tissue (inferred from file names), collected from a patient given nivolumab and ipilimumab in sequence. The rearrangement uses TRBV30 and TRBJ2-3, with D possibly being TRBD2 (6 bases). The CDR3: CAWSGGGVSTDTQYF. In nucleotides, the CDR3 is TGTGCCTGGAGTGGTGGAGGGGTTAGCACAGATACGCAGTATTTT.